What follows describes a single T cell receptor (beta chain). Trimming pared 2 bases from V and 6 bases from J, leaving 10 bases between. Germline V lookup: CDR1 SEHNR, CDR2 FQNEAQ (reference sequence). The CDR3 runs to 14 residues. This sample is part of a study of CD8+CD57+ T cells in acquired aplastic anemia. Patients sequenced had flow cytometry evidence of CD8+CD57+ cell expansion. Genomic DNA templated the TCR beta VDJ and CDR3 profiling. One entry per CDR3 protein results from TCRdb running MiXCR on the reads. The data hold roughly 200,000 distinct CDR3 sequences, with less than 75% observed a single time.

Sequenced: sorted CD4+, CD8+, or CD8+CD57+ T cells (not recorded which) from PBMCs. The clonotype was recovered from a human donor with aplastic anemia. The chain couples TRBV7-9 to TRBJ2-2; possible D gene TRBD2, 5 bases. CDR3 DNA: TGTGCCAGCAGCTTACGGGGTGTGGCCGGGGAGCTGTTTTTT. Encoded protein: CASSLRGVAGELFF.